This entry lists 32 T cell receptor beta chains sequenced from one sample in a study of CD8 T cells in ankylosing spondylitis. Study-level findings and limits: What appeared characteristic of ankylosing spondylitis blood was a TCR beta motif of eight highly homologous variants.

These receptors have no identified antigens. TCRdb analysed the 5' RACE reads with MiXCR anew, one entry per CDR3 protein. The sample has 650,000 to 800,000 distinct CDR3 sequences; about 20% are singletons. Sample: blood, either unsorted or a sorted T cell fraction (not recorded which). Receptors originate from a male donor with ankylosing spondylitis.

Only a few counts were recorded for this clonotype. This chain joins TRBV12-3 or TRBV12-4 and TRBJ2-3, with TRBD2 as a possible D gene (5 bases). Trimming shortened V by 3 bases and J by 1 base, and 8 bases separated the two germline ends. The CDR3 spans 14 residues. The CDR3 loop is CASSFGVGTDTQYF. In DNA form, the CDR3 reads TGTGCCAGCAGTTTCGGGGTCGGCACAGATACGCAGTATTTT.

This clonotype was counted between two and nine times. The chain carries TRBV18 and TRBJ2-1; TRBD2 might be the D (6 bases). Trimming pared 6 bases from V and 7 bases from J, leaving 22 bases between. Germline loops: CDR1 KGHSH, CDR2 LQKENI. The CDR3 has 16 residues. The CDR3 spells CASSQETGTELNEQFF. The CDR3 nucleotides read TGTGCCAGCTCTCAAGAGACCGGGACTGAGCTAAATGAGCAGTTCTTC.

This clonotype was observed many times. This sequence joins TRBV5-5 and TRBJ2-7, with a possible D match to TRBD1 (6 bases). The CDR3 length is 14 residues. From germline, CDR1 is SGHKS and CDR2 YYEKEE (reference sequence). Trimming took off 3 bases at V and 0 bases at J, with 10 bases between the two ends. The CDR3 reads CASSWTDSSYEQYF. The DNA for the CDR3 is TGTGCCAGCAGCTGGACGGACAGCTCCTACGAGCAGTACTTC.

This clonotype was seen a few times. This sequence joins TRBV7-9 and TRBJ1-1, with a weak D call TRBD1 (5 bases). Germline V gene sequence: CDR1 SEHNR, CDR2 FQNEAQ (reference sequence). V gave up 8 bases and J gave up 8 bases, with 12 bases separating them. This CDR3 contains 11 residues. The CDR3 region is CASYSGGEAFF. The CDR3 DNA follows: TGTGCCAGCTATTCGGGGGGGGAAGCTTTCTTT.

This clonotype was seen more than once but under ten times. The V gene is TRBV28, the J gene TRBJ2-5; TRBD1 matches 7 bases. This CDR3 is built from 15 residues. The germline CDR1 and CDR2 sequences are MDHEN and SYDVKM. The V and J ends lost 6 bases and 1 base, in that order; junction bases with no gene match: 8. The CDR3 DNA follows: TGTGCCAGCAGCCAAAGGGGGACAGTCCAAGAGACCCAGTACTTC. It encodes CASSQRGTVQETQYF.

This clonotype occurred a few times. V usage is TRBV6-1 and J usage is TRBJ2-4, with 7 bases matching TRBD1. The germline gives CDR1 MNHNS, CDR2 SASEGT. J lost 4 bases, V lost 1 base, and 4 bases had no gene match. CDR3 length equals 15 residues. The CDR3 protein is CASSEVVGQKNIQYF. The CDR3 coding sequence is TGTGCCAGCAGTGAAGTCGTGGGACAGAAAAACATTCAGTACTTC.

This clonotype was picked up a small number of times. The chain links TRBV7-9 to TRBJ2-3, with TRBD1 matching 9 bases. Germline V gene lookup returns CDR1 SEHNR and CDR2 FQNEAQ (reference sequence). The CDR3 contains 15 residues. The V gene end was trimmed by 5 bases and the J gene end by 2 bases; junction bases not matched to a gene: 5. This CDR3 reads CASSPGQGTTDTQYF. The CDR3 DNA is TGTGCCAGCAGCCCGGGACAGGGTACCACAGATACGCAGTATTTT. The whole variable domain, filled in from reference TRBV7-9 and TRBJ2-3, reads DTGVSQNPRHKITKRGQNVTFRCDPISEHNRLYWYRQTLGQGPEFLTYFQNEAQLEKSRLLSDRFSAERPKGSFSTLEIQRTEQGDSAMYLCASSPGQGTTDTQYFGPGTRLTVL.

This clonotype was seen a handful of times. In DNA, the CDR3 is TGCAGTGCTACCGGGACTAGCGGGAGGGCAGTCGGGGAGCTGTTTTTT. This translates into CSATGTSGRAVGELFF. The V call is TRBV20-1, the J call TRBJ2-2; TRBD2 matches 16 bases. The CDR3 runs 16 residues. Germline assignment: CDR1 DFQATT and CDR2 SNEGSKA (reference sequence). After removal of 4 bases from V and 7 bases from J, the junction contained 6 bases not matched to a gene.

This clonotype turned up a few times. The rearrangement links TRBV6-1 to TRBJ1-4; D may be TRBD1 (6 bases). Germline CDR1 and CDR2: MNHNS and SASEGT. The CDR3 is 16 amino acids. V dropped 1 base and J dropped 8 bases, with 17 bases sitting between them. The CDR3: CASSEEVTGIGEKLFF. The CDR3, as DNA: TGTGCCAGCAGTGAAGAGGTCACAGGGATAGGGGAAAAACTGTTTTTT.

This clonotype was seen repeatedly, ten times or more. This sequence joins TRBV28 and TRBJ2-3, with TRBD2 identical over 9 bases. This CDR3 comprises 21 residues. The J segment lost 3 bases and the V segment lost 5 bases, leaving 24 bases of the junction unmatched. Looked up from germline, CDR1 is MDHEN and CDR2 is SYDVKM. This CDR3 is CASSPSAGGRRRGDRTDTQYF. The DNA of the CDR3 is TGTGCCAGCAGTCCGTCAGCGGGGGGCCGTAGGAGAGGGGATCGAACAGATACGCAGTATTTT.

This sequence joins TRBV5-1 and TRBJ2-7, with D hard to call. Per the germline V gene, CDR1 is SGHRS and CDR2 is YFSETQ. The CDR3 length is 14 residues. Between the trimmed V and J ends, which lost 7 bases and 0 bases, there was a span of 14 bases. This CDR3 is CASRALSDSYEQYF. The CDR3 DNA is TGCGCCAGCCGGGCGCTAAGTGACTCCTACGAGCAGTACTTC.

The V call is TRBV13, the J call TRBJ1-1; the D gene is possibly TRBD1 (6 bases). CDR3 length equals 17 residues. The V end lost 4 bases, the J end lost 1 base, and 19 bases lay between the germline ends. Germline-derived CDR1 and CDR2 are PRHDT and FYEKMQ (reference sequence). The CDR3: CASSYGGAGERNTEAFF. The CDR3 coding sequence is TGTGCCAGCAGCTACGGGGGGGCAGGGGAGCGGAACACTGAAGCTTTCTTT.

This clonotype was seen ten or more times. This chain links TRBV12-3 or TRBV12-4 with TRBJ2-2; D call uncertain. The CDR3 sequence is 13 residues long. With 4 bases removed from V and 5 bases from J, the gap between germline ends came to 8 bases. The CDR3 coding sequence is TGTGCCAGCAGTTCCGACTCGACCGGGGAGCTGTTTTTT. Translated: CASSSDSTGELFF.

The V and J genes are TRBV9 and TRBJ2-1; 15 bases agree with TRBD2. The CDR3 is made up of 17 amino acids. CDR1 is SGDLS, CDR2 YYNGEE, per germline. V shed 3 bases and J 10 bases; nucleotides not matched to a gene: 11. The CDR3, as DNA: TGTGCCAGCAGCGCCGCGGGACTAGCGGGAGGAGTTGGAGAGCAGTTCTTC. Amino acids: CASSAAGLAGGVGEQFF.

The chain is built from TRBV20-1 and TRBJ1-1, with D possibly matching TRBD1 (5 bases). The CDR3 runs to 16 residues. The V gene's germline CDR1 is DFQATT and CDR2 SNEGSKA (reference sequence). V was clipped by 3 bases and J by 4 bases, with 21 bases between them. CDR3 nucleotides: TGCAGTGCTAGGCCCCCGGGACGGCAGAGGGTCACTGAAGCTTTCTTT. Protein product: CSARPPGRQRVTEAFF.

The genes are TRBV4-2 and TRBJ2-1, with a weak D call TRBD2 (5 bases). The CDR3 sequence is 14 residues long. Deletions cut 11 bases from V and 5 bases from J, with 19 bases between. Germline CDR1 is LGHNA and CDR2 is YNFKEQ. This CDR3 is CAGSWRAYNNEQFF. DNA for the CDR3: TGTGCCGGGTCATGGCGGGCATACAACAATGAGCAGTTCTTC.

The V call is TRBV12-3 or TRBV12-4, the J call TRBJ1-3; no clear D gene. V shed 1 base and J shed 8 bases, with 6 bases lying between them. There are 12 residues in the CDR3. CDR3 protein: CASSLEGDTIYF. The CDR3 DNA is TGTGCCAGCAGTTTAGAGGGAGACACCATATATTTT.

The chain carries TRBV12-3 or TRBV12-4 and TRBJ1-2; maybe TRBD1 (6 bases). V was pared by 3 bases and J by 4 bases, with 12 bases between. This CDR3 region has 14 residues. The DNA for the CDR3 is TGTGCCAGCAGTTTGGCGGGGGGCCCCTATGGCTACACCTTC. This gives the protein CASSLAGGPYGYTF.

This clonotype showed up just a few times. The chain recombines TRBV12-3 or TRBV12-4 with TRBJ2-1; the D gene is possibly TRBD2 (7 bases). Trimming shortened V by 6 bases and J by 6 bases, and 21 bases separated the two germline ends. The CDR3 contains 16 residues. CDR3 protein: CASSPAGEGIVNEQFF. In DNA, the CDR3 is TGTGCCAGCAGCCCCGCAGGGGAGGGGATTGTCAATGAGCAGTTCTTC.

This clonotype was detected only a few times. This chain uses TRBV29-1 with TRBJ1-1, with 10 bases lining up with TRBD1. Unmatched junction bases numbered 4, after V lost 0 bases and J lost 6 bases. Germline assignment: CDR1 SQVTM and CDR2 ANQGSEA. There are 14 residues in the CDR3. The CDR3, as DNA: TGCAGCGTTGAAGATCGGGACAGGGGTTCTGAAGCTTTCTTT. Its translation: CSVEDRDRGSEAFF.

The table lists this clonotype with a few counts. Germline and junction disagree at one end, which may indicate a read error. CDR3 region: CASSNSWAGHYGYTF. CDR3 nucleotides: TGTGCCAGCAGTAACTCCTGGGCAGGGCACTATGGCTACACCTTC. V gene TRBV6-5 combines with J gene TRBJ1-2, with D possibly matching TRBD1 (5 bases). CDR3 length: 15 residues. Looked up from germline, CDR1 is MNHEY and CDR2 is SVGAGI.

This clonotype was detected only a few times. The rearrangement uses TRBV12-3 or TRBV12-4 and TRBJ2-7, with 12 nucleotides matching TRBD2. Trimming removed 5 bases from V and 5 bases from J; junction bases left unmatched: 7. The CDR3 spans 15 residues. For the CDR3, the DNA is TGTGCCAGCAGTAGTACTAGCGGGGGGACCCACGAGCAGTACTTC. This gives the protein CASSSTSGGTHEQYF.

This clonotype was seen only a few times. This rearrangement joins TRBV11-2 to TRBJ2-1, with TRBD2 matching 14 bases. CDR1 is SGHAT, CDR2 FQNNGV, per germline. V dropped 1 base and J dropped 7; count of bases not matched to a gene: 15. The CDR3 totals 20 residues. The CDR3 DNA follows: TGTGCCAGCAGCTTAGGTCGCCCGACTAGCGGGGGGGCGAGGTTGAATGAGCAGTTCTTC. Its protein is CASSLGRPTSGGARLNEQFF.

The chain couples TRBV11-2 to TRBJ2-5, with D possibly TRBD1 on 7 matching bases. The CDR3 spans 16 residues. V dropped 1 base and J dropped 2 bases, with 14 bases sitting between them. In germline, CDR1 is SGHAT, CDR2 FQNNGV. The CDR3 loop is CASSLGQGGRQETQYF. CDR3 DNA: TGTGCCAGCAGCTTAGGACAGGGTGGGAGGCAAGAGACCCAGTACTTC.

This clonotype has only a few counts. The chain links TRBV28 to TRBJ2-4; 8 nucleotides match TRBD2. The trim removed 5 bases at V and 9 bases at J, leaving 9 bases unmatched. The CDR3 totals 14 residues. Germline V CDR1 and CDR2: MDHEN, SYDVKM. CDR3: CASSAGGAKSIQYF. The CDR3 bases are TGTGCCAGCAGTGCCGGGGGGGCCAAGAGCATTCAGTACTTC.

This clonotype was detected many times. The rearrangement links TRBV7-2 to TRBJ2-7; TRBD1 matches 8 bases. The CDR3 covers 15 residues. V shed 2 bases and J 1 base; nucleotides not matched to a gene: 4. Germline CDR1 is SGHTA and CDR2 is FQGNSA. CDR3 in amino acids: CASSLKTGESYEQYF. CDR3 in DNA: TGTGCCAGCAGCTTAAAGACAGGGGAATCCTACGAGCAGTACTTC.

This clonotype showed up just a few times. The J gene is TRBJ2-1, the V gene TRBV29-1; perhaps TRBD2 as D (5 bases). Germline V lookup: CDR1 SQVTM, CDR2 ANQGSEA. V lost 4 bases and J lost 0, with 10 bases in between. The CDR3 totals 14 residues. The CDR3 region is CSVVGLSSYNEQFF. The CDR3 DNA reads TGCAGCGTTGTTGGACTGAGCTCCTACAATGAGCAGTTCTTC.

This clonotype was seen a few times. The CDR3 loop is CASSQVTGWNTEAFF. CDR3 DNA: TGCGCCAGCAGCCAAGTAACAGGGTGGAACACTGAAGCTTTCTTT. The rearrangement links TRBV4-1 to TRBJ1-1; the D gene is possibly TRBD1 (6 bases). V dropped 1 base and J dropped 1 base, with 10 bases sitting between them. Germline V gene lookup returns CDR1 MGHRA and CDR2 YSYEKL. The CDR3 is 15 residues long.

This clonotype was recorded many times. The CDR3 sequence is CASSQRSLPSTDTQYF. CDR3 DNA sequence: TGTGCCAGCAGTCAAAGGTCACTACCTAGCACAGATACGCAGTATTTT. The V call is TRBV6-1, the J call TRBJ2-3, with D hard to call. Trimming shortened V by 5 bases and J by 0 bases, and 15 bases separated the two germline ends. Germline assignment: CDR1 MNHNS and CDR2 SASEGT. CDR3 length: 16 residues.

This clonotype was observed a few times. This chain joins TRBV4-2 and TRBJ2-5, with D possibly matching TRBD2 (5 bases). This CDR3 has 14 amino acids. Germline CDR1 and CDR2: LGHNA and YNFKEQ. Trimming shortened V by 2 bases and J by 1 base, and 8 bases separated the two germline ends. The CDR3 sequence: CASSQTRPQETQYF. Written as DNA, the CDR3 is TGTGCCAGCAGCCAAACTAGACCCCAAGAGACCCAGTACTTC.

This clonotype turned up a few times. CDR3 residues: CASSLSGNPYEQYF. The DNA for the CDR3 is TGTGCCAGCAGTTTATCTGGGAACCCTTACGAGCAGTACTTC. V and J are TRBV27 and TRBJ2-7, with no clear D. Germline CDR1 reads MNHEY; CDR2 reads SMNVEV (reference sequence). V was cut by 0 bases and J by 4 bases, with 10 bases left in between. The CDR3 consists of 14 residues.

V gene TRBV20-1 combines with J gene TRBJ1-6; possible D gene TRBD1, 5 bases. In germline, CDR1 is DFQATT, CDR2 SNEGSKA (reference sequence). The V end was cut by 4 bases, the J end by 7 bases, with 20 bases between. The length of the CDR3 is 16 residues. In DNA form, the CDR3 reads TGCAGTGCTATTACCGGGAAGACTTCAGGGAATTCACCCCTCCACTTT. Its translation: CSAITGKTSGNSPLHF.